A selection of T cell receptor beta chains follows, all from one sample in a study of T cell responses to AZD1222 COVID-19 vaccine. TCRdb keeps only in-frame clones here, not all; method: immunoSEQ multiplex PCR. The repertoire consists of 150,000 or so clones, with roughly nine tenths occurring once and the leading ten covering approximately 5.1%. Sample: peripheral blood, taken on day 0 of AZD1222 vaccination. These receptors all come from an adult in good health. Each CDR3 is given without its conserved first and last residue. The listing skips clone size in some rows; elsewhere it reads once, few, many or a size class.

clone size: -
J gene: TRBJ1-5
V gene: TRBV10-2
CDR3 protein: ASSDGWLGNQPQH

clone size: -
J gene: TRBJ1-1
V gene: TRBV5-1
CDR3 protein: ASSFQVPGQTEAF

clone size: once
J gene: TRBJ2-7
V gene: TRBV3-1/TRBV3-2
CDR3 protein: ASSQFWGQGGEQY

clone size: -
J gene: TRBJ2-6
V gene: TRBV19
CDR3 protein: ASSELAAGSGANVLT

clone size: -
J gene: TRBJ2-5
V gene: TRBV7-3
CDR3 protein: ASSPGQYQETQY

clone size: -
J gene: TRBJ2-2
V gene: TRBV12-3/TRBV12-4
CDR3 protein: ATMANPGELF

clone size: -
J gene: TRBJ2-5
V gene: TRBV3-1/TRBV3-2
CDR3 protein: ASSQASGAETQY

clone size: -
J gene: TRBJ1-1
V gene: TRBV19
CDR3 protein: ASSIKGNTEAF

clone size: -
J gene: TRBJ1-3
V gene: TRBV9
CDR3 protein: ASSPTTGTGVGNTIY

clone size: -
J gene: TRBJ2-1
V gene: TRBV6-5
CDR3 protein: ASNLDGVFNEQF

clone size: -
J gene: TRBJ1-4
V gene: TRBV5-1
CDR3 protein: ASSSPEGAGTTAGKLF

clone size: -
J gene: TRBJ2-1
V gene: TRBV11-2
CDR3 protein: ASSPARGGNNEQF

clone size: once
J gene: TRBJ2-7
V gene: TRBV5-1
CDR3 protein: ASSLAVAGSSYEQY

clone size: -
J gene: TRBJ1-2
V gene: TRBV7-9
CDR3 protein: ASSFPRRVDGYT

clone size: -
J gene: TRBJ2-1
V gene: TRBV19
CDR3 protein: ASSTPGRSSYNEQF

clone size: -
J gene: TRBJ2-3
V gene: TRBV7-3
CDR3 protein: ASSLAYTDTQY

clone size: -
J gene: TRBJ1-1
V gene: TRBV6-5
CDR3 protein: ASSRGGGQRTEAF

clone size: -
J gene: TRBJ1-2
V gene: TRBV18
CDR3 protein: ASSPGTGGENGYT

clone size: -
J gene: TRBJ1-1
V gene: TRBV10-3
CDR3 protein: AISAGLDTEAF

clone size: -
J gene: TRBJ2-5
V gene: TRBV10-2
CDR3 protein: ASSEGTGVKETQY

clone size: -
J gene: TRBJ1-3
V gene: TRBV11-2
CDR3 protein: ASSSGQANTIY

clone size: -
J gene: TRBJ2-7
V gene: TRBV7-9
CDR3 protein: ASSSSPGQGPYEQY

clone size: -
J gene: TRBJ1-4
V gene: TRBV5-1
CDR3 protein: ASSPGGSYEKLF

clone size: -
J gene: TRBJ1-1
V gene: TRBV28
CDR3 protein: ASSRRAYNTEAF

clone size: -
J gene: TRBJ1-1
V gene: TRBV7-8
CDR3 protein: ASSTYRGDNTEAF

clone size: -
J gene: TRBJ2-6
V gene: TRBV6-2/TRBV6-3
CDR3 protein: ASSLQGGANVLT

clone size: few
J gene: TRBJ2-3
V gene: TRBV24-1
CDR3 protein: ATSDPFERELTDTQY

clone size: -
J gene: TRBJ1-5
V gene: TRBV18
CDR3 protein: ASSPQVRDQPQH

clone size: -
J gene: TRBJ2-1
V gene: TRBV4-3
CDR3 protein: ASSQIAGSSYNEQF